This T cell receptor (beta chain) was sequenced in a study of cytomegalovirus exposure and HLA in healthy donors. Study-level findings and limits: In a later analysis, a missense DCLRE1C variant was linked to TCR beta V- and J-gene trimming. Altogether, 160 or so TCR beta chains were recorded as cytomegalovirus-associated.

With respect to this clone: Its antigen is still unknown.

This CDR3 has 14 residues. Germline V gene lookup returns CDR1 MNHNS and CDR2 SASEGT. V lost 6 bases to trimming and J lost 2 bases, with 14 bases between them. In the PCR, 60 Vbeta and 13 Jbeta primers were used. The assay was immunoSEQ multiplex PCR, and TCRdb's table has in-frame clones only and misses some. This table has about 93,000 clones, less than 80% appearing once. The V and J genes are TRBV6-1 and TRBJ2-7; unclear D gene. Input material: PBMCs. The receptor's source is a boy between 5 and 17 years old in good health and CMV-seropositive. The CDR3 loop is CASRTRKSPYEQYF. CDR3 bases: TGTGCCAGCAGGACCAGGAAAAGCCCCTACGAGCAGTACTTC.